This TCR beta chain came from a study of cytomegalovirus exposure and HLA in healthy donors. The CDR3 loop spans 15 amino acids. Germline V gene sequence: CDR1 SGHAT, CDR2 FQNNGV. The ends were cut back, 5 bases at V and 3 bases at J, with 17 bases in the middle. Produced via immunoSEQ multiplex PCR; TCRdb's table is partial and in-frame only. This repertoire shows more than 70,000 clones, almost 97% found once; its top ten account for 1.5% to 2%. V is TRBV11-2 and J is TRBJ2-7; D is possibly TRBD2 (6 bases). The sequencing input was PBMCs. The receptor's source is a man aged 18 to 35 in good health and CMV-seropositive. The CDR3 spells CASSTTHAGGYEQYF. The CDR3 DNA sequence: TGTGCCAGCAGCACTACCCACGCCGGGGGCTACGAGCAGTACTTC.